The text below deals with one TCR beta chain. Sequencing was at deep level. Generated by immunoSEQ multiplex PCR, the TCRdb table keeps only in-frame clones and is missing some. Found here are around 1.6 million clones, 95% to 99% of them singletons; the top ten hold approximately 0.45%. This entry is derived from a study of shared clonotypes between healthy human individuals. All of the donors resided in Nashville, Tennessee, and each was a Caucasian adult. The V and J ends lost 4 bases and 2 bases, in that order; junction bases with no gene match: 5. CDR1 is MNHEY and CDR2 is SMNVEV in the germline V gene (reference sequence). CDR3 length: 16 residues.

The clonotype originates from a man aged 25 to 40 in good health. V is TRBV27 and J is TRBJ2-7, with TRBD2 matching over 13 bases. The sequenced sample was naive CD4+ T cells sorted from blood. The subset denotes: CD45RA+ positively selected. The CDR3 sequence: CASSSRTSGSTYEQYF. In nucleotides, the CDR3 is TGTGCCAGCAGTTCCCGGACTAGCGGGAGCACCTACGAGCAGTACTTC.